This TCR beta chain is from a study of blood T cell repertoires in COVID-19. The overall study: COVID-19 samples collected from the United States, Italy and Spain covered acute and convalescent phases. Sources were T cells, B-cell-depleted T cells, or PBMCs; the material itself was cDNA or gDNA.

Per the original data handling: From reference gene primer amplification, estimates of nucleated cell counts were derived. Some clones are missing from TCRdb's copy, which holds only in-frame ones; the method was immunoSEQ multiplex PCR. V and J calls and clone size follow that table, whereas D and trimming were derived from the DNA. This sample has a few hundred thousand clones; approximately 82% occur once, and the top ten carry 2.5% to 3.5%. Sequenced sample: peripheral blood. The sequence came from a young woman with acute or convalescent COVID-19.

CDR3 residues: CASGVTYNEQFF. DNA of the CDR3: TGTGCCAGCGGCGTGACTTACAATGAGCAGTTCTTC. The chain recombines TRBV7-9 with TRBJ2-1; D unclear. The germline V and J ends were trimmed by 8 bases and 4 bases, with 9 bases remaining between them. Germline V gene sequence: CDR1 SEHNR, CDR2 FQNEAQ (reference sequence). The CDR3 consists of 12 residues.